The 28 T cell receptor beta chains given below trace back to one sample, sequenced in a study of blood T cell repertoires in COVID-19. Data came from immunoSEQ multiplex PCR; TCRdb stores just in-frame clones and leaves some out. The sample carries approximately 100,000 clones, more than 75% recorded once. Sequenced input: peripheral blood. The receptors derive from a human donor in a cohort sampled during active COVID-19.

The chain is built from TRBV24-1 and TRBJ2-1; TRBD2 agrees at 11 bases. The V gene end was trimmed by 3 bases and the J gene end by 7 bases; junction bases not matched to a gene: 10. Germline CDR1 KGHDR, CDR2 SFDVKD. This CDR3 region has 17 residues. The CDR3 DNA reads TGTGCCACCAGTGATCAAAAACTAGCGGGAGCATCTAATGAGCAGTTCTTC. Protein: CATSDQKLAGASNEQFF.

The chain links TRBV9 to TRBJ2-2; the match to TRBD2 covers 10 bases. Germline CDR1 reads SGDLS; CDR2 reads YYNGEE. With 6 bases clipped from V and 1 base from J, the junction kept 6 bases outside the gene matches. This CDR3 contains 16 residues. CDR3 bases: TGTGCCAGCACCCCAGGACTAGCGGAGAACACCGGGGAGCTGTTTTTT. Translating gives CASTPGLAENTGELFF.

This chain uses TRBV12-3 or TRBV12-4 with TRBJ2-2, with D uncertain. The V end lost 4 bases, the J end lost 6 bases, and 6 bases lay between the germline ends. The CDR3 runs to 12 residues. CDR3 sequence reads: CASSWAAGELFF. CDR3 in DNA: TGTGCCAGCAGTTGGGCCGCCGGGGAGCTGTTTTTT.

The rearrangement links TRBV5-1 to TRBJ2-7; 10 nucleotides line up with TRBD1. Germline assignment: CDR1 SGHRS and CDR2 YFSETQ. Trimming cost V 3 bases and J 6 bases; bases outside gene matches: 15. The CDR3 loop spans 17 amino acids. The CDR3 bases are TGCGCCAGCAGCTCCGCATCCGTGACAGGGGGCTACTTCGAGCAGTACTTC. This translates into CASSSASVTGGYFEQYF.

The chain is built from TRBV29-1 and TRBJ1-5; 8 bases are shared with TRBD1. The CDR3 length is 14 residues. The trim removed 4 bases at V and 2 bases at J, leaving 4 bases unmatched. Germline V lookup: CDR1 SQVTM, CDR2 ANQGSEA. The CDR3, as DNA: TGCAGCGTTGCACAGGGGGGGGGCAATCAGCCCCAGCATTTT. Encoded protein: CSVAQGGGNQPQHF.

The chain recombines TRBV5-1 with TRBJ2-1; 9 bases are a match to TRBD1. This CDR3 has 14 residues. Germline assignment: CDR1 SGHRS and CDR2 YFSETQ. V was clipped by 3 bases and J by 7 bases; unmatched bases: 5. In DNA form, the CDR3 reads TGCGCCAGCAGCTCACAGGGGGCAGGGAATGAGCAGTTCTTC. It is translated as CASSSQGAGNEQFF.

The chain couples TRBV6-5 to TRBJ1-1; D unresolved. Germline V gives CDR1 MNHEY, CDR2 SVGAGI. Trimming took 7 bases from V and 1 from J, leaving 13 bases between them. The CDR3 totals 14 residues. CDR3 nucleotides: TGTGCCAGCAACTCGAGATCTTCGAACACTGAAGCTTTCTTT. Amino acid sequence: CASNSRSSNTEAFF.

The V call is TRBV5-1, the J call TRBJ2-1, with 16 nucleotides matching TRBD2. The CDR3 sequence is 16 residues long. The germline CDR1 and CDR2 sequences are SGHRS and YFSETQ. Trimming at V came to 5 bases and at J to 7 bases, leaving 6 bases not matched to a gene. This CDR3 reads CASRLPGLAGGNEQFF. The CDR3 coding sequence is TGCGCCAGCAGACTTCCGGGACTAGCGGGAGGGAATGAGCAGTTCTTC.

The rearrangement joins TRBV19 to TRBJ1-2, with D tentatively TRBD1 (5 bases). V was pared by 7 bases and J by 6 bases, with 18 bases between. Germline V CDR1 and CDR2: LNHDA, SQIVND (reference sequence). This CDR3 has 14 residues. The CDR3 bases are TGTGCCAGTACCATCCTCGGGGGTCCTAATGGCTACACCTTC. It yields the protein CASTILGGPNGYTF.

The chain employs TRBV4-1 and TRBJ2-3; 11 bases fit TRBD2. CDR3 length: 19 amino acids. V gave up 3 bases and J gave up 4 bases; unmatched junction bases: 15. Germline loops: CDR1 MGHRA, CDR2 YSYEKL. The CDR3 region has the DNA TGCGCCAGCAGCCACCCACATGAAATTAGCGGGAGGGCCGCAGATACGCAGTATTTT. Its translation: CASSHPHEISGRAADTQYF.

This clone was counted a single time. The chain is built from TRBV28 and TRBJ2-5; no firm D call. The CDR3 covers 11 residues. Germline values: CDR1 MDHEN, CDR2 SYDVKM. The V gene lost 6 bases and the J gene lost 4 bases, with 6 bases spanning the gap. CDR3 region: CASSRAETQYF. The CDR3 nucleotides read TGTGCCAGCAGCCGAGCAGAGACCCAGTACTTC.

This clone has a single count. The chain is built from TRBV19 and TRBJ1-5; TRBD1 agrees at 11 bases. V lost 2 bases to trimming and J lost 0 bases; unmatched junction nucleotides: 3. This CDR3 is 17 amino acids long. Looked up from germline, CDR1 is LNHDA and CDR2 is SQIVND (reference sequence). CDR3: CASSIWTGGVSNQPQHF. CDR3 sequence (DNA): TGTGCCAGTAGTATATGGACAGGGGGCGTTAGCAATCAGCCCCAGCATTTT.

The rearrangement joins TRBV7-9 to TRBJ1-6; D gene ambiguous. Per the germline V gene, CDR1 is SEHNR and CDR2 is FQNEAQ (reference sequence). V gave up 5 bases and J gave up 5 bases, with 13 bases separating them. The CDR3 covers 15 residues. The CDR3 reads CASSVTGSNNSPLHF. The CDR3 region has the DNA TGTGCCAGCAGCGTCACCGGGAGTAATAATTCACCCCTCCACTTT.

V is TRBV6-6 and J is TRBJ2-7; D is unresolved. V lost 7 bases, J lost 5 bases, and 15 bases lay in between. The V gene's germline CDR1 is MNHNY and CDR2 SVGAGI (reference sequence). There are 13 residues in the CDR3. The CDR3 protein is CASMSVRSHEQYF. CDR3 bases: TGTGCCAGCATGTCCGTGAGATCTCACGAGCAGTACTTC.

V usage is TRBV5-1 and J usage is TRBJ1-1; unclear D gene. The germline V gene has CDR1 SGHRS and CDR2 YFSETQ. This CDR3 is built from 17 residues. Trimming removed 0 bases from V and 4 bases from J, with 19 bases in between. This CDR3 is CASSLALVEGKITEAFF. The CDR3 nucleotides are TGCGCCAGCAGCTTGGCCCTGGTGGAGGGTAAGATCACTGAAGCTTTCTTT.

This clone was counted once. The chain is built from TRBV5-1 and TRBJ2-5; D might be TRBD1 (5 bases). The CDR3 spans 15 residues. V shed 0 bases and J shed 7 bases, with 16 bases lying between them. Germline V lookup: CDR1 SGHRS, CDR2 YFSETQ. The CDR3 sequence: CASSLALDPQGTQYF. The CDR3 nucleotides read TGCGCCAGCAGCTTGGCCCTGGACCCCCAGGGGACCCAGTACTTC.

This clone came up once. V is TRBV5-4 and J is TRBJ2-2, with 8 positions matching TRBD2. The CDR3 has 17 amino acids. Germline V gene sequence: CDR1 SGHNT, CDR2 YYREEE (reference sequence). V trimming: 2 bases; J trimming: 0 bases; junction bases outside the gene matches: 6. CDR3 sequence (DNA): TGTGCCAGCAGCTTTTACTTAGCGGGGACGAACACCGGGGAGCTGTTTTTT. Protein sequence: CASSFYLAGTNTGELFF.

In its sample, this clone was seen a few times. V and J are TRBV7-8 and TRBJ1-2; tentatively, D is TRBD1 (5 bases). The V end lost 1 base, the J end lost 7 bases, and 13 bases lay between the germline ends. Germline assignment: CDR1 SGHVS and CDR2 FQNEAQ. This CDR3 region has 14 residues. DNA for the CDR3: TGTGCCAGCAGCTTAGGCCAAGGGGAAAGTGGCTACACCTTC. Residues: CASSLGQGESGYTF.

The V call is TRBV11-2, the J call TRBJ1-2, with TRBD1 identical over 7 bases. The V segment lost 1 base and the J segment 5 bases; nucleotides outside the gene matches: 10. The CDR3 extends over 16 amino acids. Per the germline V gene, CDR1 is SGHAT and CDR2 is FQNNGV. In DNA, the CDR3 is TGTGCCAGCAGCTTAGCCCCTTCGACAGGGAGTTATGGCTACACCTTC. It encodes CASSLAPSTGSYGYTF.

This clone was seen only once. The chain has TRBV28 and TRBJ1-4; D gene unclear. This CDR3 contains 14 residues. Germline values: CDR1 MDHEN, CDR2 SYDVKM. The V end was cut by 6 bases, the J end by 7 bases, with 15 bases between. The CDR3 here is CASSPGLESEKLFF. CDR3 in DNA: TGTGCCAGCAGCCCAGGACTCGAGAGTGAAAAACTGTTTTTT. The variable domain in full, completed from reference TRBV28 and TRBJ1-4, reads DVKVTQSSRYLVKRTGEKVFLECVQDMDHENMFWYRQDPGLGLRLIYFSYDVKMKEKGDIPEGYSVSREKKERFSLILESASTNQTSMYLCASSPGLESEKLFFGSGTQLSVL.

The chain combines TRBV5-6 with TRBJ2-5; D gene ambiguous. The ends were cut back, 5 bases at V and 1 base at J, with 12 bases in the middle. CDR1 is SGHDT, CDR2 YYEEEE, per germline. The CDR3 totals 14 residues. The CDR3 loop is CASSSRLSQETQYF. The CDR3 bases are TGTGCCAGCAGTTCGCGACTGAGCCAAGAGACCCAGTACTTC. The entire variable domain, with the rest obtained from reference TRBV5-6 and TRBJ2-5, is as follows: DAGVTQSPTHLIKTRGQQVTLRCSPKSGHDTVSWYQQALGQGPQFIFQYYEEEERQRGNFPDRFSGHQFPNYSSELNVNALLLGDSALYLCASSSRLSQETQYFGPGTRLLVL.

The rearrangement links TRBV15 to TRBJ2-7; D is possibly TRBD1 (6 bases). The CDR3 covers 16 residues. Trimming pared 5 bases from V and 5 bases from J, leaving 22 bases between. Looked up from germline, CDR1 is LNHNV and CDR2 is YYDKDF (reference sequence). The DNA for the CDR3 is TGTGCCACCAGCCTCAATGTGGGCAAGGGACACAACGAGCAGTACTTC. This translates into CATSLNVGKGHNEQYF.

CDR3 DNA sequence: TGTGCCAGCAGTTACAGCTCAACTAATGAAAAACTGTTTTTT. This codes for CASSYSSTNEKLFF. The chain couples TRBV7-6 to TRBJ1-4; D gene uncertain. The CDR3 runs 14 residues. Trimming took off 6 bases at V and 0 bases at J, with 8 bases between the two ends. CDR1 SGHVS and CDR2 FNYEAQ come from the germline V gene.

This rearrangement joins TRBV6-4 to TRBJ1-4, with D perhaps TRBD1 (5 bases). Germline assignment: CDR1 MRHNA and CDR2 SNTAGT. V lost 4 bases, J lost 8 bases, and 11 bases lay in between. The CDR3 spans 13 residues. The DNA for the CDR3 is TGTGCCAGCAGTGTCCAGGGAGGAGAAAAACTGTTTTTT. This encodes CASSVQGGEKLFF.

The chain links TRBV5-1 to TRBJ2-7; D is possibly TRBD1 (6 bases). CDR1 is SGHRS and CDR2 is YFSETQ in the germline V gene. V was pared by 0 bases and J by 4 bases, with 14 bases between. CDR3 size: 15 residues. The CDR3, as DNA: TGCGCCAGCAGCTTGGGGACAGACCTCTCTTACGAGCAGTACTTC. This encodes CASSLGTDLSYEQYF.

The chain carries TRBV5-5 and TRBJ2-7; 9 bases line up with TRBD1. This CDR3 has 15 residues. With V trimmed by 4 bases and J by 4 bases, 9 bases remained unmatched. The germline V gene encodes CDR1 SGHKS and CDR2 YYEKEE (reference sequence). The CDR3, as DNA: TGTGCCAGCAGCACCGGGACAGGGCAAATGTACGAGCAGTACTTC. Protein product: CASSTGTGQMYEQYF.

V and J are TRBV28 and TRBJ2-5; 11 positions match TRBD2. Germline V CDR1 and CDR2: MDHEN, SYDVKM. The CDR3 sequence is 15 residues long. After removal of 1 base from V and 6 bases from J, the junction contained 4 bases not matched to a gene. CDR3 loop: CASSLLAGGVQTQYF. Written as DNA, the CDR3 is TGTGCCAGCAGTTTATTAGCGGGGGGGGTCCAGACCCAGTACTTC.

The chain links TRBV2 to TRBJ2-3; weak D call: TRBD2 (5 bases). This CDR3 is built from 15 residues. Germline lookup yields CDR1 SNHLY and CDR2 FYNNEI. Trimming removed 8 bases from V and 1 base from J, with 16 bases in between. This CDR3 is CASARIGGRTDTQYF. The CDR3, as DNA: TGTGCCAGCGCCAGGATCGGAGGACGCACAGATACGCAGTATTTT.